Following are 32 T cell receptor beta chains from one sample sequenced in a study of cytomegalovirus exposure and HLA in healthy donors (dated by TCRdb to between 2016 and 2019). The receptor library was made with the immunoSEQ multiplex PCR assay. Held by TCRdb, this immuneACCESS table contains in-frame sequences only and omits some clones. Under half of the omission traces to an unresolved V gene where checked; the cause of the rest is unknown. The sample records about 220,000 clones, approximately 88% of which are singletons. Of the sample, around 15% is held by the ten largest clones. The sample taken for sequencing was PBMCs. These receptors were taken from a woman in her 30s in good health and CMV-seropositive.

The gene calls are TRBV30 and TRBJ1-1; D uncertain. CDR3 length equals 12 residues. Germline CDR1 reads GTSNPN; CDR2 reads SVGIG (reference sequence). CDR3 bases: TGTGTCCTAAGTCCCGGGATCGCTGAAGCTTTCTTT. Translated: CVLSPGIAEAFF.

The genes are TRBV29-1 and TRBJ1-2; D may be TRBD1 (6 bases). V was trimmed by 4 bases and J by 5 bases, leaving 20 bases between them. The germline gives CDR1 SQVTM, CDR2 ANQGSEA. The CDR3 consists of 15 residues. Written as DNA, the CDR3 is TGCAGCGTTGGGACAAGGGGGGCGGACGGTTATGGCTACACCTTC. Its translation: CSVGTRGADGYGYTF.

V is TRBV9 and J is TRBJ2-3; 12 nucleotides agree with TRBD2. The trim removed 4 bases at V and 8 bases at J, leaving 11 bases unmatched. The CDR3 has 16 residues. Germline V lookup: CDR1 SGDLS, CDR2 YYNGEE. The CDR3 sequence: CASSPALAGGVGTQYF. DNA of the CDR3: TGTGCCAGCAGCCCTGCCCTAGCGGGGGGGGTGGGTACGCAGTATTTT.

This chain uses TRBV28 with TRBJ1-5; the match to TRBD1 covers 7 bases. In germline, CDR1 is MDHEN, CDR2 SYDVKM. Trimming cost V 5 bases and J 3 bases; bases outside gene matches: 7. The CDR3 is 15 residues long. The CDR3 DNA reads TGTGCCAGCAGTCCCAATGGACAGGCCAATCAGCCCCAGCATTTT. It specifies CASSPNGQANQPQHF.

This chain uses TRBV15 with TRBJ2-7; D remains ambiguous. The CDR3 spans 15 residues. V was cut by 4 bases and J by 2 bases, with 15 bases left in between. Germline V gives CDR1 LNHNV, CDR2 YYDKDF (reference sequence). For the CDR3, the DNA is TGTGCCACCAGCACGCCCGCAGAGGAAGCCTACGAGCAGTACTTC. Translated, it gives CATSTPAEEAYEQYF.

The V and J genes are TRBV13 and TRBJ2-1; D is possibly TRBD1 (5 bases). V lost 5 bases and J lost 7, with 9 bases in between. This CDR3 contains 12 residues. Germline V gene sequence: CDR1 PRHDT, CDR2 FYEKMQ (reference sequence). The CDR3 here is CASSRDSNEQFF. The CDR3 region has the DNA TGTGCCAGCAGCCGAGACAGTAATGAGCAGTTCTTC.

V gene TRBV18 combines with J gene TRBJ1-2, with D perhaps TRBD1 (5 bases). V lost 0 bases and J 2 bases, leaving 10 bases between the germline ends. Germline V lookup: CDR1 KGHSH, CDR2 LQKENI. This CDR3 spans 15 amino acids. In DNA, the CDR3 is TGTGCCAGCTCACCACCGCGGCAGGGAAACTATGGCTACACCTTC. Translating it yields CASSPPRQGNYGYTF.

The chain couples TRBV15 to TRBJ2-5, with 10 bases matching TRBD2. Germline CDR1 LNHNV, CDR2 YYDKDF (reference sequence). Trimming removed 0 bases from V and 2 bases from J; junction bases left unmatched: 9. The CDR3 loop spans 18 amino acids. The CDR3 DNA follows: TGTGCCACCAGCAGAGAAGTAGGTCGGACTAGCGGACAAGAGACCCAGTACTTC. Translating it yields CATSREVGRTSGQETQYF.

This chain connects TRBV9 to TRBJ2-3; D assignment may be TRBD1 or TRBD2 (5 bases each). Between the trimmed V and J ends, which lost 6 bases and 5 bases, there was a span of 19 bases. The CDR3 runs to 15 residues. Germline lookup yields CDR1 SGDLS and CDR2 YYNGEE. The CDR3 reads CASTLSGTAGDTQYF. In nucleotides, the CDR3 is TGTGCCAGCACACTCTCGGGGACCGCCGGAGATACGCAGTATTTT.

V gene TRBV11-3 combines with J gene TRBJ1-1; a weak D match, TRBD1 (5 bases). The V gene's germline CDR1 is SGHNT and CDR2 YENEEA. This CDR3 has 15 residues. V dropped 6 bases and J dropped 1 base, with 15 bases sitting between them. The chain's CDR3 is CASSQWGGKNTEAFF. CDR3 in DNA: TGTGCCAGCAGTCAATGGGGGGGAAAGAACACTGAAGCTTTCTTT.

V gene TRBV6-1 combines with J gene TRBJ2-1; 10 positions match TRBD2. CDR3 length: 14 amino acids. The ends lost 8 bases at V and 5 bases at J; junction bases unmatched: 6. The germline V gene encodes CDR1 MNHNS and CDR2 SASEGT. The CDR3 here is CASHRLAGHNEQFF. In DNA form, the CDR3 reads TGTGCCAGCCATAGACTAGCGGGCCACAATGAGCAGTTCTTC.

The chain couples TRBV6-5 to TRBJ2-1; D ambiguous. The CDR3 spans 13 residues. Trimming shortened V by 5 bases and J by 2 bases, and 7 bases separated the two germline ends. Germline V gene data show CDR1 as MNHEY and CDR2 as SVGAGI. In nucleotides, the CDR3 is TGTGCCAGCAGTCGAGGACCCTACAATGAGCAGTTCTTC. Translated, it gives CASSRGPYNEQFF.

V is TRBV7-8 and J is TRBJ1-1, with 7 bases lining up with TRBD1. Germline CDR1 SGHVS, CDR2 FQNEAQ. Trimming at V came to 7 bases and at J to 11 bases, leaving 10 bases not matched to a gene. This CDR3 region has 12 residues. The DNA for the CDR3 is TGTGCCAGCACCCTACAGGGGCTTGGCGCTTTCTTT. This sequence encodes CASTLQGLGAFF.

V usage is TRBV4-3 and J usage is TRBJ2-2; TRBD2 matches at 9 bases. Germline-derived CDR1 and CDR2 are LGHNA and YSLEER. V gave up 0 bases and J gave up 7 bases; unmatched junction bases: 6. CDR3 length: 16 residues. The CDR3 DNA reads TGCGCCAGCAGCCAAGATCTAGCGGGATATGACGGGGAGCTGTTTTTT. This sequence encodes CASSQDLAGYDGELFF.

This clone was seen a handful of times. The CDR3, as DNA: TGTGCCAGCAGCCCGTACACTAGAACTTTACCGACGGTGAAGACCCAGTACTTC. Translation gives CASSPYTRTLPTVKTQYF. The J gene is TRBJ2-5, the V gene TRBV5-4; TRBD2 might be the D (5 bases). Germline V CDR1 and CDR2: SGHNT, YYREEE (reference sequence). The CDR3 length is 18 residues. Trimming pared 4 bases from V and 6 bases from J, leaving 28 bases between.

V and J are TRBV29-1 and TRBJ2-2; 7 bases match TRBD2. The germline V gene has CDR1 SQVTM and CDR2 ANQGSEA. The J segment lost 2 bases and the V segment lost 7 bases, leaving 13 bases of the junction unmatched. There are 16 residues in the CDR3. CDR3 sequence: CSGWVVGGINTGELFF. In nucleotides, the CDR3 is TGCAGCGGGTGGGTTGTGGGAGGGATTAACACCGGGGAGCTGTTTTTT.

This clone was picked up a small number of times. The chain couples TRBV2 to TRBJ1-1; maybe TRBD1 (5 bases). Looked up from germline, CDR1 is SNHLY and CDR2 is FYNNEI. Trimming took off 6 bases at V and 0 bases at J, with 8 bases between the two ends. The CDR3 spans 13 residues. The CDR3 region is CASRGTVNTEAFF. CDR3 nucleotide sequence: TGTGCCAGCAGGGGGACGGTGAACACTGAAGCTTTCTTT. Full variable domain (remainder filled in from reference TRBV2 and TRBJ1-1): EPEVTQTPSHQVTQMGQEVILRCVPISNHLYFYWYRQILGQKVEFLVSFYNNEISEKSEIFDDQFSVERPDGSNFTLKIRSTKLEDSAMYFCASRGTVNTEAFFGQGTRLTVV.

The rearrangement uses TRBV11-2 and TRBJ2-1; a weak D match, TRBD1 (6 bases). The CDR3 is made up of 14 amino acids. Looked up from germline, CDR1 is SGHAT and CDR2 is FQNNGV. V shed 3 bases and J shed 1 base, with 7 bases lying between them. The CDR3 DNA reads TGTGCCAGCAGCTTTGACAGGTCCTACAATGAGCAGTTCTTC. The encoded protein is CASSFDRSYNEQFF.

Note on this clone: A much larger clone differs by one base, so this may be a read error. Other DNA sequences in the sample encode the same CDR3. The V gene is TRBV2, the J gene TRBJ2-7; maybe TRBD2 (5 bases). Germline assignment: CDR1 SNHLY and CDR2 FYNNEI. Trimming took 4 bases from V and 0 from J, leaving 10 bases between them. The CDR3 has 14 amino acids. CDR3 region: CASSGGGSSYEQYF. The CDR3 DNA follows: TGTGCCAGCAGTGGCGGCGGGTCCTCCTACGAGCAGTACTTC.

This clone was counted a single time. This chain uses TRBV7-2 with TRBJ1-3, with a tentative D call TRBD1 (5 bases). This CDR3 is built from 14 residues. The V gene's germline CDR1 is SGHTA and CDR2 FQGNSA. Deletions cut 5 bases from V and 0 bases from J, with 8 bases between. As DNA, the CDR3 is TGTGCCAGCAGCCGACAGATCTCTGGAAACACCATATATTTT. It translates to CASSRQISGNTIYF.

The V gene is TRBV2, the J gene TRBJ1-1; D remains ambiguous. V lost 4 bases and J 5 bases, leaving 11 bases between the germline ends. The CDR3 is 13 amino acids. Germline CDR1 SNHLY, CDR2 FYNNEI. The CDR3 region has the DNA TGTGCCAGCAGTGGGTTGGGGAGAACTGAAGCTTTCTTT. The encoded protein is CASSGLGRTEAFF.

The chain couples TRBV18 to TRBJ1-3; TRBD1 agrees at 7 bases. Trimming removed 6 bases from V and 2 bases from J; junction bases left unmatched: 4. The CDR3 spans 14 residues. Germline values: CDR1 KGHSH, CDR2 LQKENI. The CDR3 bases are TGTGCCAGCTCCACAACAGGGGCTGGAAACACCATATATTTT. The encoded protein is CASSTTGAGNTIYF.

This clone was counted once. The chain recombines TRBV27 with TRBJ2-1; 10 positions match TRBD2. The CDR3 is made up of 17 amino acids. V dropped 8 bases and J dropped 0; count of bases not matched to a gene: 10. The germline V gene has CDR1 MNHEY and CDR2 SMNVEV (reference sequence). CDR3 loop: CASAIGTSVSSYNEQFF. In DNA, the CDR3 is TGTGCCAGCGCGATAGGGACTAGCGTTAGCTCCTACAATGAGCAGTTCTTC.

The chain links TRBV5-1 to TRBJ2-1; TRBD2 aligns across 9 bases. The ends lost 3 bases at V and 3 bases at J; junction bases unmatched: 7. CDR1 is SGHRS, CDR2 YFSETQ, per germline. The CDR3 has 16 residues. The CDR3 DNA is TGCGCCAGCAGCTCAAGAGCGGGAGGCTACTACAATGAGCAGTTCTTC. It is translated as CASSSRAGGYYNEQFF.

The gene calls are TRBV6-5 and TRBJ1-1, with 10 positions matching TRBD1. V shed 11 bases, J shed 13 bases, and the junction held 16 bases outside the gene matches. Germline V gives CDR1 MNHEY, CDR2 SVGAGI. The length of the CDR3 is 13 residues. The CDR3 protein is CASGGRQGALLFF. The CDR3 nucleotides read TGTGCCTCAGGGGGGCGACAGGGGGCCCTTCTTTTCTTT.

This rearrangement joins TRBV30 to TRBJ2-3; 9 nucleotides agree with TRBD2. V trimming: 2 bases; J trimming: 3 bases; junction bases outside the gene matches: 3. Per the germline V gene, CDR1 is GTSNPN and CDR2 is SVGIG (reference sequence). The CDR3 loop spans 14 amino acids. CDR3 bases: TGTGCCTGGAGTAGCCTAGCGGGAACAGATACGCAGTATTTT. Its protein is CAWSSLAGTDTQYF.

The rearrangement joins TRBV27 to TRBJ2-1, with 7 bases aligning to TRBD2. The CDR3 has 13 amino acids. With 6 bases clipped from V and 8 bases from J, the junction kept 7 bases outside the gene matches. CDR1 MNHEY and CDR2 SMNVEV come from the germline V gene (reference sequence). In DNA, the CDR3 is TGTGCCAGCAGGGGCGGGGGTATCGATGAGCAGTTCTTC. This gives the protein CASRGGGIDEQFF.

The chain has TRBV9 and TRBJ2-1; 13 bases are a match to TRBD2. CDR1 SGDLS and CDR2 YYNGEE come from the germline V gene. After removal of 6 bases from V and 0 bases from J, the junction contained 9 bases not matched to a gene. The CDR3 loop spans 18 amino acids. DNA of the CDR3: TGTGCCAGCATGCCGGGACTAGCGGGAAGCAGCTCCTACAATGAGCAGTTCTTC. This sequence encodes CASMPGLAGSSSYNEQFF.

The chain has TRBV6-6 and TRBJ1-5, with no clear D. Germline V CDR1 and CDR2: MNHNY, SVGAGI (reference sequence). CDR3 size: 14 residues. V lost 4 bases and J lost 2, with 9 bases in between. CDR3 in amino acids: CASSSNGGNQPQHF. The CDR3 DNA is TGTGCCAGCAGTTCTAACGGGGGCAATCAGCCCCAGCATTTT.

CDR3 coding DNA: TGTGCCAGCAGCCAAGAAACGGGAGCGTGGGAGACCCAGTACTTC. This encodes CASSQETGAWETQYF. The rearrangement joins TRBV4-2 to TRBJ2-5; D may be TRBD2 (6 bases). V lost 0 bases, J lost 5 bases, and 13 bases lay in between. Germline V gene data show CDR1 as LGHNA and CDR2 as YNFKEQ. The CDR3 runs 15 residues.

This clone was seen only once. V is TRBV6-1 and J is TRBJ2-3, with a weak D call TRBD1 (5 bases). CDR3 size: 14 residues. The germline V gene has CDR1 MNHNS and CDR2 SASEGT. Trimming removed 6 bases from V and 0 bases from J, with 10 bases in between. The CDR3 reads CASRGLVSTDTQYF. The DNA of the CDR3 is TGTGCCAGCAGGGGGCTAGTGAGCACAGATACGCAGTATTTT.

This clone was seen many times. The J gene is TRBJ1-1, the V gene TRBV9, with D uncertain. Trimming removed 4 bases from V and 7 bases from J, with 17 bases in between. CDR1 and CDR2 from the germline V gene are SGDLS and YYNGEE. This CDR3 is 14 amino acids long. The CDR3 loop is CASSPSPGLVEAFF. The CDR3 DNA reads as TGTGCCAGCAGCCCCAGTCCGGGCCTCGTTGAAGCTTTCTTT.